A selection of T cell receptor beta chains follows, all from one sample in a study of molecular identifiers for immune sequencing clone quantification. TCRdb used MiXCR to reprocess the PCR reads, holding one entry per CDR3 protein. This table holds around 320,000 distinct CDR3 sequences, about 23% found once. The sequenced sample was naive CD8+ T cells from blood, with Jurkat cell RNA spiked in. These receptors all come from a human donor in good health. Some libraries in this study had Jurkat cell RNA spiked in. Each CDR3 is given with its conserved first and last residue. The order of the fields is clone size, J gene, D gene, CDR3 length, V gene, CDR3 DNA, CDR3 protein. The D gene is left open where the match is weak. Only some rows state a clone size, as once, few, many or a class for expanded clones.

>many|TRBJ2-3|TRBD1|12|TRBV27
TGTGCCGTGAGGGGACAGAGTGTGACGCAGTATTTT
CAVRGQSVTQYF
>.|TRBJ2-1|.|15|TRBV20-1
TGCAGTGCTAGAGACCAGTTGGGTTCCTACAATGAGCAGTTCTTC
CSARDQLGSYNEQFF
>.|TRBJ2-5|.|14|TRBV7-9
TGTGCCAGCAGCTTAGTCGACGGCTCAGGGACCCAGTACTTC
CASSLVDGSGTQYF
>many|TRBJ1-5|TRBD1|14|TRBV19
TGTGCCAGTATTTCAACAGGGGGCGCGTGGCCCCAGCATTTT
CASISTGGAWPQHF
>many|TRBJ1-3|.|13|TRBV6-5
TGTGCCAGCAGCCGCGTGGGGGAAAACACCATATATTTT
CASSRVGENTIYF
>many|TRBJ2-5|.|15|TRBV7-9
TGTGCCAGCAGCTTAGTTCAGCAGAACCAAGAGACCCAGTACTTC
CASSLVQQNQETQYF
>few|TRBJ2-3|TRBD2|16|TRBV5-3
TGTGCCAGCAGCCCACCACTAGCGGGAGTCACAGATACGCAGTATTTT
CASSPPLAGVTDTQYF
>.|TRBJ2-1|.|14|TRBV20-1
TGCAGTGCTAGAGTAAGCCAGAACTACAATGAGCAGTTCTTC
CSARVSQNYNEQFF
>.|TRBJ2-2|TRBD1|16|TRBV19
TGTGCCAGTAGTGATGGGGACAGGGGGTGCACCGGGGAGCTGTTTTTT
CASSDGDRGCTGELFF
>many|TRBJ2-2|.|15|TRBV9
TGTGCCAGCAGCGACCCCTCCCTCGGCACCGGGGAGCTGTTTTTT
CASSDPSLGTGELFF
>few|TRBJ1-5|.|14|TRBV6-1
TGTGCCAGCACAGGGACCGAGAGGGGTCAGCCCCAGCATTTT
CASTGTERGQPQHF
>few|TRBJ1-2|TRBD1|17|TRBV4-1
TGCGCCAGCAGCCAAGAGATGGGGACAGGGGGCTCCTATGGCTACACCTTC
CASSQEMGTGGSYGYTF
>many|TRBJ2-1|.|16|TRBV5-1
TGCGCCAGCAGCTTGGTTAGCGGAAGCTCCTACAATGAGCAGTTCTTC
CASSLVSGSSYNEQFF
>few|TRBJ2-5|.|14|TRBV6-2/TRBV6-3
TGTGCCAGCACTGAGGGTTCATCCAGTTACATAAAGTACTTC
CASTEGSSSYIKYF
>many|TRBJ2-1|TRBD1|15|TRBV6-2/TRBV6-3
TGTGCCAGCAGTTACCCGGGACAGGGGTTGGGGGAGCAGTTCTTC
CASSYPGQGLGEQFF
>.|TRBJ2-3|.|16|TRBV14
TGTGCCAGCAGCCAAGGGCTGCGGGGGCCCACAGATACGCAGTATTTT
CASSQGLRGPTDTQYF
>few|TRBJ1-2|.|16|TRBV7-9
TGTGCCAGCAGCTTAGCCCTGGACATTGCTAACTATGGCTACACCTTC
CASSLALDIANYGYTF
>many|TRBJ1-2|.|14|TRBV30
TGTGCCTGGAGTGAAGGGCCAGGGAACTATGGCTACACCTTC
CAWSEGPGNYGYTF
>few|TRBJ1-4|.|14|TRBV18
TGTGCCAGCTCACCCGCCGGGTCGGGTGAAAAACTGTTTTTT
CASSPAGSGEKLFF
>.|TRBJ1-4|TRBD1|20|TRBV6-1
TGTGCTAGCAGTGAATCAACCGGGACAGGGGGTTTACGACGTAATGAAAAACTGTTTTTT
CASSESTGTGGLRRNEKLFF
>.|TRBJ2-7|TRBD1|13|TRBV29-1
TGCAGCGTTGGCGAGGGGGCGGATATCGAGCAGTACTTC
CSVGEGADIEQYF
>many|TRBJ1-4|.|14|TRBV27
TGTGCCAGCAGTTTAGAGGGGTCTAATGAAAAACTGTTTTTT
CASSLEGSNEKLFF
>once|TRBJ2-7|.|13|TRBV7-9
TGTGCCAGCAGCTTAGGGGGTACCTACGAGCGGTACTTC
CASSLGGTYERYF
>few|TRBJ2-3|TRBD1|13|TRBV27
TGTGCCAGCAGCCTACTGGGGACAGGGACGCAGTATTTT
CASSLLGTGTQYF
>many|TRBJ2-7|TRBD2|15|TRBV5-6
TGTGCCAGCAGTCGCACCTACGGGAGGGCCTACGAGCAGTACTTC
CASSRTYGRAYEQYF
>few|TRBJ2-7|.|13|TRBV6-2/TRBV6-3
TGTGCCAGCAGTTACTCGTCCGTCCTCGAGCAGTACTTC
CASSYSSVLEQYF
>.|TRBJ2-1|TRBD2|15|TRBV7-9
TGTGCCAGCAGCTTGGCGGGGGGGCATTTGAATGAGCAGTTCTTC
CASSLAGGHLNEQFF
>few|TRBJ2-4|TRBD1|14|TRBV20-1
TGCAGTGCTAGATTCGGACAGGTTAAAAACATTCAGTACTTC
CSARFGQVKNIQYF
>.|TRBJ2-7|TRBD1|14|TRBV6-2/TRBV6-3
TGTGCCAGCAGTCCCGACAGGGTAAGGGGCGAGCAGTACTTC
CASSPDRVRGEQYF
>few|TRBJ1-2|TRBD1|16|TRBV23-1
TGCGCCAGCAGTCAATCGTGCAGGGGGCGGCTGTATGGCTACACCTTC
CASSQSCRGRLYGYTF
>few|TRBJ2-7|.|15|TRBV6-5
TGTGCCAGCAGCCTCTCGGTGGCGCAGATCTACGAGCAGTACTTC
CASSLSVAQIYEQYF
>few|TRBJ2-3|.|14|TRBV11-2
TGTGCCAGCAGCCGGAGTACCGACACAGATACGCAGTATTTT
CASSRSTDTDTQYF
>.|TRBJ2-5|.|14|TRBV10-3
TGTGCCATCAAGGCGGCAGGGACGCAAGAGACCCAGTACTTC
CAIKAAGTQETQYF
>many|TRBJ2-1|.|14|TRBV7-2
TGTGCCAGCAGCCACCCCGGCGATTACAATGAGCAGTTCTTC
CASSHPGDYNEQFF
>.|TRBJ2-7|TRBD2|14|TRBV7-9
TGTGCCAGCCTCGGGGGGTATGATCCTAACGAGCAGTACTTC
CASLGGYDPNEQYF
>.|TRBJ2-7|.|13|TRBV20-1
TGCAGTGCTAGACTCCCCTCCCATCACGAGCAGTACTTC
CSARLPSHHEQYF
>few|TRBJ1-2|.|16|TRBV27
TGTGCCAGCAGTCCCCGTTTTAGTCCGGTAGACTATGGCTACACCTTC
CASSPRFSPVDYGYTF
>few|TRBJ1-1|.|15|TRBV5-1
TGCGCCAGCAGCTTGTATAGGGGCTTGAACACTGAAGCTTTCTTT
CASSLYRGLNTEAFF
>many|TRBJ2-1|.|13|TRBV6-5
TGTGCCAGCAGTTACACCCTGTCCGATGAGCAGTTCTTC
CASSYTLSDEQFF
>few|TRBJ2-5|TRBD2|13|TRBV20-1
TGCAGTGCCCGGACTAGCGGAAAAGAGACCCAGTACTTC
CSARTSGKETQYF
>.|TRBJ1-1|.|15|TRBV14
TGTGCCAGCAGCCAAGATGGCCGGACAACGAATGAAGCTTTCTTT
CASSQDGRTTNEAFF
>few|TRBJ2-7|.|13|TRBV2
TGTGCCAGCAGTGCGGAACACTCCTACGAGCAGTACTTC
CASSAEHSYEQYF
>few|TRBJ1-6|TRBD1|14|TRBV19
TGTGCCAGTAGTATTACAGGGGCGAATTCACCCCTCCACTTT
CASSITGANSPLHF
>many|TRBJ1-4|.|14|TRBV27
TGTGCCAGCAGTGTTGTGGGCTGGAATGAAAAACTGTTTTTT
CASSVVGWNEKLFF
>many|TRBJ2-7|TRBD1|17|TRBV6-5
TGTGCCAGCAGTTACAACCGGGGACAGGGGGACTCCTACGAGCAGTACTTC
CASSYNRGQGDSYEQYF
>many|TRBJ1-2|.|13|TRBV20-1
TGCAGTGCTAGAGCAGGGGATGACTATGGCTACACCTTC
CSARAGDDYGYTF
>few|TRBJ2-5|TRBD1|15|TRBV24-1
TGTGCCACCAGTGATTTCAGGGGGCGTGAGGAGACCCAGTACTTC
CATSDFRGREETQYF
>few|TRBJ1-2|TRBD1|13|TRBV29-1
TGCAGCGTTGAAAGACAGGGGCACTATGGCTACACCTTC
CSVERQGHYGYTF
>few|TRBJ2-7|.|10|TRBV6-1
TGTGCCAGCAGGGAGTTTGGGCAGTACTTC
CASREFGQYF
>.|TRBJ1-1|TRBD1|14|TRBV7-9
TGTGCCAGCAGACGGGACAGGGAGGCCACTGAAGCTTTCTTT
CASRRDREATEAFF
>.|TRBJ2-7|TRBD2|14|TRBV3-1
TGTGCCAGCAGCCAAGATCGACTAGCGTACGAGCAGTACTTC
CASSQDRLAYEQYF
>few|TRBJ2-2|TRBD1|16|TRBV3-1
TGTGCCAGCAGCCAAATTGGGACAGGGGAGACCGGGGAGCTGTTTTTT
CASSQIGTGETGELFF
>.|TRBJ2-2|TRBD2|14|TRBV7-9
TGTGCCAGCAGCCAACGGGGGGTCGCCGGGGCGCTGTTTTTT
CASSQRGVAGALFF
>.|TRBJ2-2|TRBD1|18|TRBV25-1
TGTGCCAGCAGTGAATTGGAAGGGTGGACAGGGGTCACCGGGGAGCTGTTTTTT
CASSELEGWTGVTGELFF
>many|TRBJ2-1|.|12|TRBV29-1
TGCAGCGTTGTGGGTTTGTATGCTGAGCAGTTCTTC
CSVVGLYAEQFF